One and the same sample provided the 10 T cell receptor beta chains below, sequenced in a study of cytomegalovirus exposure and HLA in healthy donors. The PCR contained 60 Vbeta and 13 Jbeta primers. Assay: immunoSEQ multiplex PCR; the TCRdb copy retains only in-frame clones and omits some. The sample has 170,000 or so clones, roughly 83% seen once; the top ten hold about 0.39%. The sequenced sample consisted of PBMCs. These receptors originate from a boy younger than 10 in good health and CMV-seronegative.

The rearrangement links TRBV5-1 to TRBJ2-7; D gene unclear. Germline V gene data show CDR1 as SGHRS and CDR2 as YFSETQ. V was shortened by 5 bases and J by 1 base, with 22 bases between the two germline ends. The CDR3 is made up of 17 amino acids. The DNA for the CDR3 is TGCGCCAGCAGTCCCGACTCGACTGGCTACGAATCCTACGAGCAGTACTTC. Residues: CASSPDSTGYESYEQYF.

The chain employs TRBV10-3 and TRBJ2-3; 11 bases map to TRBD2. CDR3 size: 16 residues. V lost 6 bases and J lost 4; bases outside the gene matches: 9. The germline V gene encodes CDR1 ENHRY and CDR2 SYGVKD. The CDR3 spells CAIRALSGRASDTQYF. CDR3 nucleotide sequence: TGTGCCATCAGGGCCCTTAGCGGGAGGGCCTCAGATACGCAGTATTTT.

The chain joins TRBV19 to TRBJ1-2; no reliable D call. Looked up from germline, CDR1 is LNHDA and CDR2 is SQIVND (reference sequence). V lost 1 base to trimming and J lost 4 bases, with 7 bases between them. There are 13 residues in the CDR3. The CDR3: CASSIVVSYGYTF. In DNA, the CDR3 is TGTGCCAGTAGTATAGTTGTCTCCTATGGCTACACCTTC.

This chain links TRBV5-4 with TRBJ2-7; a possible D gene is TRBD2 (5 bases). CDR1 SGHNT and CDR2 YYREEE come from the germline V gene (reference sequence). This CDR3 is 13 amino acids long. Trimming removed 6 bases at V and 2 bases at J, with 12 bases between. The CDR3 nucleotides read TGTGCCAGCACTCTAGCAGGCACCTACGAGCAGTACTTC. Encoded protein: CASTLAGTYEQYF.

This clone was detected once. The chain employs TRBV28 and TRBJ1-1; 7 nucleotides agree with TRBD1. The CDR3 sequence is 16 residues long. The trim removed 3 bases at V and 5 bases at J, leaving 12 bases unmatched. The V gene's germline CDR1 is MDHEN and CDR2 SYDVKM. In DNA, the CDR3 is TGTGCCAGCAGTTTCCCTTTAAGCTCCAGGGGGACTGAAGCTTTCTTT. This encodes CASSFPLSSRGTEAFF.

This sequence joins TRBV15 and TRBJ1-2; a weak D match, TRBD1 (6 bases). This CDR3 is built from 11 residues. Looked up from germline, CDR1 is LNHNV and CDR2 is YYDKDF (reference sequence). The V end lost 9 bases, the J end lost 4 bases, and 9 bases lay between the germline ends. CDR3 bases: TGTGCCACTACGGACAGCTATGGCTACACCTTC. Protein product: CATTDSYGYTF.

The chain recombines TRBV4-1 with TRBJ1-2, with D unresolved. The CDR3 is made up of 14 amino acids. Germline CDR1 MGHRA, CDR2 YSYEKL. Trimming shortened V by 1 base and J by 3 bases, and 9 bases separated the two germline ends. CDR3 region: CASSQGGSDYGYTF. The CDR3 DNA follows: TGCGCCAGCAGCCAAGGCGGCAGCGACTATGGCTACACCTTC.

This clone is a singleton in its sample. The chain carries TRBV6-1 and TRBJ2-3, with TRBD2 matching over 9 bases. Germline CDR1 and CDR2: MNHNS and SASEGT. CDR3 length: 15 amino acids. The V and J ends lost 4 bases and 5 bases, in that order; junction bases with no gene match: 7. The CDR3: CASSGGTSKGDTQYF. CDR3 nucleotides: TGTGCCAGCAGTGGGGGGACTAGCAAGGGAGATACGCAGTATTTT.

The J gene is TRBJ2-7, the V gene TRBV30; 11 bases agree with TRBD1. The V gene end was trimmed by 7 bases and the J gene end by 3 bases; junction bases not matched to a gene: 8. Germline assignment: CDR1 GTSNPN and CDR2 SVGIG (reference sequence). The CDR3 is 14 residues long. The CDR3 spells CALNLDRGLYEQYF. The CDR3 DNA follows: TGTGCCTTAAACCTGGACAGGGGGCTCTACGAGCAGTACTTC.

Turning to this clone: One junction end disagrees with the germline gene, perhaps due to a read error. CDR3 sequence (DNA): TGTTCCAGCAGCGCCGGACAGAACACTGAAGCTTTCTTT. Translated, it gives CSSSAGQNTEAFF. This chain links TRBV7-9 with TRBJ1-1; tentatively, D is TRBD1 (5 bases). This CDR3 region has 13 residues. CDR1 is SEHNR, CDR2 FQNEAQ, per germline (reference sequence). Full variable domain (outside the CDR3, taken from reference TRBV7-9 and TRBJ1-1): DTGVSQNPRHKITKRGQNVTFRCDPISEHNRLYWYRQTLGQGPEFLTYFQNEAQLEKSRLLSDRFSAERPKGSFSTLEIQRTEQGDSAMYLCSSSAGQNTEAFFGQGTRLTVV.